This TCR beta chain derives from a study of technical replicates of blood from a few donors. V was clipped by 5 bases and J by 1 base; unmatched bases: 11. The CDR3 is made up of 16 amino acids. Germline values: CDR1 MNHEY, CDR2 SMNVEV (reference sequence). Here immunoSEQ multiplex PCR was the method, and the copy in TCRdb shows in-frame clones only, minus some. The sample consists of roughly 100,000 clones, 96% of them appearing once. The chain combines TRBV27 with TRBJ2-7; 7 bases line up with TRBD2. This receptor was identified in a human donor in good health. Source material: T cells isolated from PBMCs. CDR3 amino acids: CASSLNGLEFSYEQYF. Here the CDR3 DNA reads TGTGCCAGCAGTCTAAACGGACTAGAGTTTTCCTACGAGCAGTACTTC.